These T cell receptor beta chains were read from a single sample in a study of T cell responses to AZD1222 COVID-19 vaccine. Sequenced by immunoSEQ multiplex PCR; TCRdb stores in-frame clones only, minus some. The data show about 110,000 clones, around nine tenths seen once. Here the sequenced sample was peripheral blood, taken 28 days after the second AZD1222 dose. Source of these receptors: an adult who received the AZD1222 COVID-19 vaccine. CDR3s include the opening cysteine and the closing phenylalanine or tryptophan. A D gene is named only where the DNA matches it firmly. The listing skips clone size in some rows; elsewhere it reads once, few, many or a size class.

few,TRBV2,TRBD1,TRBJ1-5,TGTGCCAGCAATCCGGACAGGGCCGCCAATCAGCCCCAGCATTTT,CASNPDRAANQPQHF
NA,TRBV28,NA,TRBJ1-1,TGTGCCAGCAGATATATGGGCACTGAAGCTTTCTTT,CASRYMGTEAFF
once,TRBV6-1,TRBD1,TRBJ1-6,TGTGCCAGCAGTGAAGCGCCGACAGGGCGGCGGGTGAAAAATTCACCCCTCCACTTT,CASSEAPTGRRVKNSPLHF
NA,TRBV6-5,NA,TRBJ2-7,TGTGCCAGCAGTTCCCCCTTGGGTGTCGAGCAGTACTTC,CASSSPLGVEQYF
NA,TRBV2,TRBD1,TRBJ1-1,TGTGCCAGCAGTGAAAGGGGGCTAGGGGATGAAGCTTTCTTT,CASSERGLGDEAFF
NA,TRBV10-3,TRBD1,TRBJ1-6,TGTGCCATCAGTTCGGGACAGGTAACAGGTTCACCCCTCCACTTT,CAISSGQVTGSPLHF
NA,TRBV24-1,NA,TRBJ1-1,TGTGCCACCAGTGCTAACCGATACACTGAAGCTTTCTTT,CATSANRYTEAFF
NA,TRBV12-3/TRBV12-4,NA,TRBJ1-3,TGTGCCAGCAGGGGGGGATCGGACACCATATATTTT,CASRGGSDTIYF
NA,TRBV5-1,TRBD2,TRBJ2-1,TGCGCCAGCAGCTTCACTAGCGGGAGGGCCGGTGAGCAGTTCTTC,CASSFTSGRAGEQFF
few,TRBV3-1/TRBV3-2,TRBD1,TRBJ1-1,TGTGCCAGCAGCCAGCAGGGGGTCCTGCAAGCTTTCTTT,CASSQQGVLQAFF
once,TRBV27,NA,TRBJ1-1,TGTGCCAGCAGTTTCAGGGGAGGTACTGAAGCTTTCTTT,CASSFRGGTEAFF
NA,TRBV10-3,TRBD1,TRBJ1-1,TGTGCCATCAGTAACCGGGACAGCAACACTGAAGCTTTCTTT,CAISNRDSNTEAFF
NA,TRBV12-3/TRBV12-4,NA,TRBJ1-2,TGTGCCAGCAGTTTTGATCTCCATGGCTACACCTTC,CASSFDLHGYTF
NA,TRBV11-2,NA,TRBJ2-7,TGTGCCAGCAGCTTAGATAGGTCAGGCAAATTCTCCTACGAGCAGTACTTC,CASSLDRSGKFSYEQYF
NA,TRBV11-3,NA,TRBJ1-1,TGTGCCAGCACAGTACAGGGAGAGAACACTGAAGCTTTCTTT,CASTVQGENTEAFF
once,TRBV6-5,NA,TRBJ2-6,TGTGCCAGCAAGGCAGGGGAGGCTGGGGCCAACGTCCTGACTTTC,CASKAGEAGANVLTF
once,TRBV11-3,NA,TRBJ1-1,TGTGCCAGCAGCCCCTCCGGGGGGGTCGTCACTGAAGCTTTCTTT,CASSPSGGVVTEAFF
once,TRBV19,NA,TRBJ2-7,TGTGCCAGTAGTACACGAAAAAGTCCTACCTACGAGCAGTACTTC,CASSTRKSPTYEQYF
NA,TRBV5-1,NA,TRBJ2-3,TGCGCCAGCAGCTTGGTAGGGTTGGCGGGTTTGGTTACAGATACGCAGTATTTT,CASSLVGLAGLVTDTQYF
NA,TRBV9,TRBD2,TRBJ2-1,TGTGCCAGCAGCGTAGCAGGCGGGGGGGGCAATGAGCAGTTCTTC,CASSVAGGGGNEQFF
NA,TRBV24-1,TRBD2,TRBJ2-1,TGTGCCACCAGTGGGGGGGGAATAAATGAGCAGTTCTTC,CATSGGGINEQFF
once,TRBV5-1,NA,TRBJ1-1,TGCGCCAGCAGCTTGGGTGGCACGAACCTTGAAGCTTTCTTT,CASSLGGTNLEAFF
NA,TRBV6-2/TRBV6-3,TRBD2,TRBJ2-1,TGTGCCAGCAGTTACGGAGTAGCGGGATACAATGAGCAGTTCTTC,CASSYGVAGYNEQFF
NA,TRBV21-1,NA,TRBJ2-7,TGTGCCAGCAGCAAACTGAGGCTGGGGGACTACGAGCAGTACTTC,CASSKLRLGDYEQYF
NA,TRBV28,NA,TRBJ2-7,TGTGCCAGCGGATCCGGGACCCCATCCTACGAGCAGTACTTC,CASGSGTPSYEQYF
NA,TRBV19,NA,TRBJ2-7,TGTGCCAGTAGTAACCGGGTTAGCTCCTACGAGCAGTACTTC,CASSNRVSSYEQYF
NA,TRBV7-3,NA,TRBJ2-7,TGTGCCAGCAGCTTAACGTGGAGGGACGAGCAGTACTTC,CASSLTWRDEQYF
NA,TRBV19,TRBD1,TRBJ2-5,TGTGCCAGTAGCACAGGGGATCAAGAGACCCAGTACTTC,CASSTGDQETQYF
NA,TRBV19,NA,TRBJ2-1,TGTGCCAGTAGTAAGGGCCCTCAACAAGGGAGTGAGCAGTTCTTC,CASSKGPQQGSEQFF
NA,TRBV5-4,NA,TRBJ1-2,TGTGCCAGCAGCCCTGGGACAAATCGTGGCTACACCTTC,CASSPGTNRGYTF
NA,TRBV7-9,NA,TRBJ2-5,TGTGCCAGCAGCTTAGGAGGACCCAGCCAAGAGACCCAGTACTTC,CASSLGGPSQETQYF
NA,TRBV11-2,NA,TRBJ1-2,TGTGCCAGCAGCTTAGGTCTGGGAAACTATGGCTACACCTTC,CASSLGLGNYGYTF
NA,TRBV28,NA,TRBJ1-5,TGTGCCAGCGGTCAGGGTAATCAGCCCCAGCATTTT,CASGQGNQPQHF
NA,TRBV7-9,TRBD2,TRBJ2-7,TGTGCCAGCAGCCTAGCGGGGATTGCCTACGAGCAGTACTTC,CASSLAGIAYEQYF
NA,TRBV2,NA,TRBJ1-6,TGTGCCAGCAGTGAAAGCAGGAATTCACCCCTCCACTTT,CASSESRNSPLHF
NA,TRBV27,TRBD1,TRBJ2-2,TGTGCCAGCAGGGGACAGACCACCGGGGAGCTGTTTTTT,CASRGQTTGELFF
NA,TRBV9,NA,TRBJ2-2,TGTGCCAGCAGCGTAATGTCGAACACCGGGGAGCTGTTTTTT,CASSVMSNTGELFF
NA,TRBV14,TRBD2,TRBJ2-7,TGTGCCAGCAGCCAAGATTTACGGGGGGGCAAATACGAGCAGTACTTC,CASSQDLRGGKYEQYF
few,TRBV5-1,TRBD2,TRBJ2-7,TGCGCCAGCAGCTCCTTGCCCACCGGGACAGGGCGACTAGCGGGGACCTACGAGCAGTACTTC,CASSSLPTGTGRLAGTYEQYF
NA,TRBV7-8,NA,TRBJ1-6,TGTGCCAGCAGCTTAGCCCGCCAGGGGCATTCACCCCTCCACTTT,CASSLARQGHSPLHF
NA,TRBV5-1,NA,TRBJ1-4,TGCGCCAGCAGCTTATCCGGGACCTGGGGTGAAAAACTGTTTTTT,CASSLSGTWGEKLFF
once,TRBV6-5,TRBD1,TRBJ1-5,TGTGCCAGCGGGCAGGGGGCTTTTCAGCCCCAGCATTTT,CASGQGAFQPQHF
NA,TRBV11-2,TRBD1,TRBJ1-2,TGTGCCAGCAGCCCCCAGGGGACAGGGGGGCTCGGGGGAGGCTACACCTTC,CASSPQGTGGLGGGYTF
NA,TRBV19,TRBD2,TRBJ2-3,TGTGCCAGTAGCACCCCGCGGCCGACTAGCGGGGGTGGGGCTACGCAGTATTTT,CASSTPRPTSGGGATQYF
NA,TRBV5-1,NA,TRBJ2-1,TGCGCCAGCAGTTCCCGGGGGAGGTCAAATGAGCAGTTCTTC,CASSSRGRSNEQFF
NA,TRBV4-1,TRBD2,TRBJ2-4,TGCGCCAGCAGCCAGGAACTAGCGGGAGCGGTAAAAAACATTCAGTACTTC,CASSQELAGAVKNIQYF
NA,TRBV2,NA,TRBJ2-7,TGTGCCAGCGCCCGGGAGTACTACGAGCAGTACTTC,CASAREYYEQYF
NA,TRBV4-1,NA,TRBJ2-1,TGCGCCAGCAGCCAGGGAAATGAGCAGTTCTTC,CASSQGNEQFF
NA,TRBV3-1/TRBV3-2,NA,TRBJ2-5,TGTGCCAGCAGCCTCCTCCGGGCATGGTCTCAAGAGACCCAGTACTTC,CASSLLRAWSQETQYF
NA,TRBV6-5,NA,TRBJ1-2,TGTGCCAGCAGTCCCCGATCAGGTAGCTATGGCTACACCTTC,CASSPRSGSYGYTF